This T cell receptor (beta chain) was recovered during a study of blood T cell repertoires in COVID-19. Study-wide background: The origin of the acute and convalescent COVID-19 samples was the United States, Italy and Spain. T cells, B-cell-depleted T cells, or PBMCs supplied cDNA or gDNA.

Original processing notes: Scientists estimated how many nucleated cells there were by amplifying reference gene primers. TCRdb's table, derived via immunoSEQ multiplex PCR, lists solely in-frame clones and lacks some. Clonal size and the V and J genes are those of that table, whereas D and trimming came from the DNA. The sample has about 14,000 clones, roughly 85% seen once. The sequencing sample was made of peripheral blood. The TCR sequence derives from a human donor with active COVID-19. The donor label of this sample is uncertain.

DNA for the CDR3: TGCGCCAGCAGCTTGTACCGGCGGACAAGCACAGATACGCAGTATTTT. It is translated as CASSLYRRTSTDTQYF. The chain combines TRBV5-1 with TRBJ2-3, with D possibly TRBD1 on 5 matching bases. This CDR3 contains 16 residues. V lost 1 base, J lost 0 bases, and 12 bases lay in between. CDR1 is SGHRS, CDR2 YFSETQ, per germline.